The source of this T cell receptor beta chain is a study of shared clonotypes between healthy human individuals. Partitioning of CD4+ cells yielded a CD45RA+ naive subset and a CD45RA-negative memory subset. Using immunoSEQ multiplex PCR, the repertoire was profiled, and TCRdb retains in-frame clones only, with some absent. The sample gives about 1.4 million clones, approximately 96% of which show up once; approximately 1.1% is in the top ten. V lost 3 bases and J 2 bases, leaving 10 bases between the germline ends. CDR1 is LNHNV and CDR2 is YYDKDF in the germline V gene (reference sequence). This CDR3 comprises 14 residues. On this clone itself: The same CDR3 arises from other DNA sequences in this sample as well.

The sample consisted of naive CD4+ T cells sorted from blood. Regarding subset: CD45RA+ positively selected. This clonotype originated in a man aged 25-40 years in good health. The chain is built from TRBV15 and TRBJ2-5; D gene unclear. The CDR3 sequence is CATSRGLEQETQYF. The CDR3, as DNA: TGTGCCACCAGCAGGGGCCTAGAGCAAGAGACCCAGTACTTC.